These 19 T cell receptor beta chains originate from one sample sequenced in a study of blood T cell repertoires in COVID-19. Sequencing used immunoSEQ multiplex PCR; TCRdb keeps in-frame clones, though not all of them. The sample has some 180,000 clones, about 89% seen once. Sequencing input: peripheral blood. All receptors derive from a man aged 35-49 years with acute or convalescent COVID-19.

The rearrangement joins TRBV28 to TRBJ1-6; TRBD1 agrees at 8 bases. V lost 7 bases and J lost 5; bases outside the gene matches: 1. The germline V gene encodes CDR1 MDHEN and CDR2 SYDVKM. CDR3 length: 13 amino acids. The DNA for the CDR3 is TGTGCCAGCACACAGGGGGATAATTCACCCCTCCACTTT. Its translation is CASTQGDNSPLHF. The entire variable domain, with the rest obtained from reference TRBV28 and TRBJ1-6, is as follows: DVKVTQSSRYLVKRTGEKVFLECVQDMDHENMFWYRQDPGLGLRLIYFSYDVKMKEKGDIPEGYSVSREKKERFSLILESASTNQTSMYLCASTQGDNSPLHFGNGTRLTVT.

The chain uses TRBV7-3 and TRBJ2-1; 10 nucleotides match TRBD2. Germline loops: CDR1 SGHTA, CDR2 FQGTGA. Trimming at V came to 5 bases and at J to 3 bases, leaving 4 bases not matched to a gene. The CDR3 totals 15 residues. The CDR3 spells CASSGLAGGYNEQFF. DNA of the CDR3: TGTGCCAGCAGCGGCTTAGCGGGGGGCTACAATGAGCAGTTCTTC. Looking up the rest from reference TRBV7-3 and TRBJ2-1 gives the full variable domain: GAGVSQTPSNKVTEKGKYVELRCDPISGHTALYWYRQSLGQGPEFLIYFQGTGAADDSGLPNDRFFAVRPEGSVSTLKIQRTERGDSAVYLCASSGLAGGYNEQFFGPGTRLTVL.

V is TRBV4-1 and J is TRBJ2-5; 12 bases line up with TRBD2. With 5 bases clipped from V and 1 base from J, the junction kept 8 bases outside the gene matches. Germline lookup yields CDR1 MGHRA and CDR2 YSYEKL. There are 17 residues in the CDR3. The CDR3 nucleotides read TGCGCCAGCAGCAGCCCGCCGGGACTAGCGGGCCAAGAGACCCAGTACTTC. As protein: CASSSPPGLAGQETQYF.

The chain joins TRBV7-3 to TRBJ2-1; tentatively, D is TRBD1 (6 bases). The CDR3 has 14 residues. Germline V gene sequence: CDR1 SGHTA, CDR2 FQGTGA. The V gene lost 5 bases and the J gene lost 6 bases, with 14 bases spanning the gap. The chain's CDR3 is CASSPERGGNEQFF. The CDR3 DNA is TGTGCCAGCAGCCCAGAGAGAGGGGGCAATGAGCAGTTCTTC.

The V gene is TRBV5-4, the J gene TRBJ2-7; 10 nucleotides agree with TRBD1. The germline V gene encodes CDR1 SGHNT and CDR2 YYREEE (reference sequence). The CDR3 has 15 residues. Trimming removed 0 bases from V and 2 bases from J; junction bases left unmatched: 2. This CDR3 is CASSLGTGGAYEQYF. The CDR3, as DNA: TGTGCCAGCAGCTTGGGGACAGGGGGGGCCTACGAGCAGTACTTC.

The chain has TRBV7-8 and TRBJ1-1, with D uncertain. CDR3 length equals 15 residues. The germline gives CDR1 SGHVS, CDR2 FQNEAQ. Trimming removed 5 bases at V and 5 bases at J, with 18 bases between. The CDR3 loop is CASSPLSNGGTEAFF. The CDR3 coding sequence is TGTGCCAGCAGCCCATTGAGCAACGGCGGGACTGAAGCTTTCTTT.

The chain recombines TRBV18 with TRBJ1-2; 7 bases map to TRBD1. V lost 3 bases and J lost 2; bases outside the gene matches: 6. Germline CDR1 and CDR2: KGHSH and LQKENI. The CDR3 consists of 15 residues. CDR3 loop: CASSPRQGDNYGYTF. The CDR3 DNA is TGTGCCAGCTCACCGAGGCAGGGGGACAACTATGGCTACACCTTC.

The chain employs TRBV5-4 and TRBJ1-1; 7 bases map to TRBD1. The germline V gene encodes CDR1 SGHNT and CDR2 YYREEE (reference sequence). The V gene end was trimmed by 4 bases and the J gene end by 5 bases; junction bases not matched to a gene: 8. The CDR3 has 14 amino acids. For the CDR3, the DNA is TGTGCCAGCAGCCTCGACAGGGCGTCTACTGAAGCTTTCTTT. It encodes CASSLDRASTEAFF.

The table lists this clone with a few counts. This sequence joins TRBV29-1 and TRBJ1-6; D uncertain. Germline V gives CDR1 SQVTM, CDR2 ANQGSEA. Trimming stripped 6 bases from V and 5 bases from J, with 11 bases between. This CDR3 is 13 amino acids long. For the CDR3, the DNA is TGCAGCGTGAGGAGAGGAAATAATTCACCCCTCCACTTT. This encodes CSVRRGNNSPLHF. Using reference TRBV29-1 and TRBJ1-6 for the parts outside the CDR3, the full variable domain is SAVISQKPSRDICQRGTSLTIQCQVDSQVTMMFWYRQQPGQSLTLIATANQGSEATYESGFVIDKFPISRPNLTFSTLTVSNMSPEDSSIYLCSVRRGNNSPLHFGNGTRLTVT.

This rearrangement joins TRBV27 to TRBJ2-7; TRBD2 matches at 13 bases. Germline trimming cut 4 bases from V and 7 bases from J; bases unmatched to any gene: 4. The CDR3 contains 14 residues. Per germline, CDR1 MNHEY and CDR2 SMNVEV (reference sequence). In DNA form, the CDR3 reads TGTGCCAGCAGTTCCGGGACTAGCGGGGTTGAGCAGTACTTC. Translated, it gives CASSSGTSGVEQYF.

This rearrangement joins TRBV6-5 to TRBJ1-1; 8 positions match TRBD1. Germline CDR1 reads MNHEY; CDR2 reads SVGAGI. This CDR3 is 14 amino acids long. V was pared by 10 bases and J by 5 bases, with 12 bases of the junction left unmatched. CDR3 in DNA: TGTGCCACGCGGACAGGGAGGGAGAATACTGAAGCTTTCTTT. Translation gives CATRTGRENTEAFF.

The CDR3 sequence: CASRNGGFTNTGELFF. The CDR3 nucleotides are TGTGCCAGCAGAAACGGGGGGTTTACGAACACCGGGGAGCTGTTTTTT. The chain recombines TRBV6-6 with TRBJ2-2, with TRBD2 identical over 7 bases. In germline, CDR1 is MNHNY, CDR2 SVGAGI (reference sequence). This CDR3 has 16 residues. The ends lost 6 bases at V and 0 bases at J; junction bases unmatched: 7.

This rearrangement joins TRBV7-2 to TRBJ1-2; 9 bases agree with TRBD1. CDR1 SGHTA and CDR2 FQGNSA come from the germline V gene. V trimming: 5 bases; J trimming: 7 bases; junction bases outside the gene matches: 11. This CDR3 contains 15 residues. The DNA for the CDR3 is TGTGCCAGCAGCCCGGGGACAGGGAAAGGTGGTGGCTACACCTTC. Amino acids: CASSPGTGKGGGYTF.

The CDR3 DNA reads TGTGCCAGCACCCAGGTAGCAGATACGCAGTATTTT. Residues: CASTQVADTQYF. The chain couples TRBV12-3 or TRBV12-4 to TRBJ2-3; D unclear. Between the trimmed V and J ends, which lost 7 bases and 4 bases, there was a span of 9 bases. The CDR3 contains 12 residues.

This clone has just a few counts. This chain connects TRBV30 to TRBJ1-3, with D tentatively TRBD1 (5 bases). Trimming took off 1 base at V and 5 bases at J, with 12 bases between the two ends. This CDR3 region has 14 residues. Germline V lookup: CDR1 GTSNPN, CDR2 SVGIG (reference sequence). The CDR3, as DNA: TGTGCCTGGAGTGCCCGACAGAGTAGAAACACCATATATTTT. Amino acids: CAWSARQSRNTIYF.

The gene calls are TRBV5-5 and TRBJ2-3; D gene ambiguous. This CDR3 contains 14 residues. Germline V gene data show CDR1 as SGHKS and CDR2 as YYEKEE (reference sequence). Trimming removed 4 bases at V and 0 bases at J, with 9 bases between. DNA of the CDR3: TGTGCCAGCAGCCCGTACGGGAGCACAGATACGCAGTATTTT. It encodes CASSPYGSTDTQYF.

The CDR3 DNA is TGCAGCGTCCCTCTAGCGGGGGGGTCCGGGGAGCTGTTTTTT. It specifies CSVPLAGGSGELFF. The rearrangement uses TRBV29-1 and TRBJ2-2; the match to TRBD2 covers 12 bases. The CDR3 loop spans 14 amino acids. Germline-derived CDR1 and CDR2 are SQVTM and ANQGSEA. Trimming removed 6 bases from V and 6 bases from J; junction bases left unmatched: 5.

The chain uses TRBV7-2 and TRBJ1-1, with 7 bases matching TRBD1. Per germline, CDR1 SGHTA and CDR2 FQGNSA. The CDR3 spans 14 residues. The trim removed 5 bases at V and 4 bases at J, leaving 7 bases unmatched. CDR3 sequence: CASSDFQGGTEAFF. For the CDR3, the DNA is TGTGCCAGCAGCGACTTTCAGGGGGGCACTGAAGCTTTCTTT.

The CDR3, as DNA: TGTGCCAACGCTAGGGACAGGGGCACTGAAGCTTTCTTT. It specifies CANARDRGTEAFF. The gene calls are TRBV9 and TRBJ1-1; 10 nucleotides line up with TRBD1. Per germline, CDR1 SGDLS and CDR2 YYNGEE. The CDR3 runs to 13 residues. Losses at the gene ends were 9 bases for V and 4 bases for J; bases not matched to a gene: 6.